Given below is one T cell receptor (beta chain) in context. The antigen this receptor binds is unknown. No quality values exist for individual bases; no much larger clone is one base distant. The sample comes from a study of cytomegalovirus exposure and HLA in healthy donors (dated by TCRdb to 2016 to 2017). Broadly, across the study: According to an earlier analysis of 587 of the donors, about 180 million T cells yielded 90 million to 130 million unique TCR beta sequences and less than 300 Gb of sequence data. Approximately 300 gigabases of sequencing data and 80 million or so unique TCR sequences were included in an early release covering about 700 HLA-typed donors. Among the roughly 410 genotyped donors, around 81% belonged to the genetic ancestry cluster associated with self-reported Caucasian donors. The study aimed to test whether signatures of past pathogen exposure could be identified by cataloging public T cell receptors. The study used immunosequencing to profile the T cell repertoires of more than 650 subjects and linked those repertoires to cytomegalovirus serostatus. Along with the roughly 670-subject first cohort, a separate validation cohort of over a hundred different subjects was used. High-throughput TCR immunosequencing, statistical association of individual TCRs with disease status, and machine learning were combined to predict cytomegalovirus infection status. A later analysis re-examined previously published TCR beta repertoires from just over 650 donors and added high-resolution HLA genotyping to investigate patterns of TCR occurrence. The later analysis used no new phenotypic data to find candidate immune exposures, relying instead on TCR beta sequences and their occurrence across donors. An earlier analysis of around 580 of the donors used high-throughput TCR beta sequencing to judge whether each TCR beta V gene segment behaved as functional or pseudogenic. Donor age, sex, ethnicity and CMV serostatus were compiled alongside the repertoire data. A later genetic analysis used genome-wide SNP genotypes for about 65% of the roughly 700 donors, treating that subset as a discovery cohort. Every repertoire in the discovery cohort had been generated on one and the same sequencing platform. Both class I and class II loci were covered by HLA typing, at four-digit resolution. Typing coverage varied by locus: about 620-640 donors for A, B, C, DRB1 and DQB1; approximately 520 for DQA1; more than 600 for DPA1; 450 to 480 for DPB1. Because of strong linkage in the cohort, roughly five DR-DQ haplotypes were treated as single units for association and clustering. Among about 400 genotyped donors of the cohort, an average of about 240,000 unique TCR beta nucleotide sequences was sequenced per donor, of which 15% to 20% were non-productive. The investigation overall reported the following: V-gene and J-gene trimming of TCR beta chains was associated with a missense DCLRE1C variant in a later genetic analysis, and the association was replicated in an independent cohort. Because HLA typing was missing for some donors at each locus, association tests included only the typed subset. A group of highly shared sequence variants was considered likely to be a technical artifact of the sequencing pipeline. Only TCR beta chains were sequenced in this cohort, and the absence of alpha or paired-chain data limited detectable features. In a later analysis, several top co-occurrence clusters were reported to appear linked to parvovirus B19, influenza, CMV and Epstein-Barr virus. In a later analysis, TCR association rates were found to vary across HLA loci, with the most associated TCRs seen for DRB1 alleles and the fewest for HLA-C alleles. A further reported finding was that TCR beta sequences accurately predicted the HLA-A and HLA-B alleles for most subjects in the first cohort. Specific HLA alleles were associated with some 15,000 TCR beta sequences at a false discovery rate of 0.05 in a later analysis. The classifier was reported to diagnose cytomegalovirus status with high specificity and sensitivity in both the original and validation cohorts. CMV serostatus was the only immune exposure information available for the cohort. In an earlier analysis of over 550 of the donors, most TCR beta V segments were observed in productive rearrangements about 90% or about 30% of the time, broadly matching IMGT annotations. Most CMV-associated TCR beta chains appeared to be HLA-restricted in a later analysis, and the HLA associations seemed to be driven largely by CMV exposure. The authors suggested that the approach could potentially be generalized to other disease states and immunological phenotypes. Roughly uniform sequencing depth across donors was assumed in presence/absence analyses, although this assumption may not hold. A few of the identified cytomegalovirus-associated TCR beta chains were confirmed in vitro to be specific for cytomegalovirus antigens. A total of roughly 160 TCR beta chains were listed by the study as associated with cytomegalovirus. Across donors, most TCR sequences were observed very rarely, whereas some public TCRs were present in many individuals. Because counts were too low, roughly 18 rarely observed V segments, including chromosome 9 orphons, were left out of the earlier analysis of a few hundred of the donors. Linkage disequilibrium might explain the correlated functional status among segregating V segments, but an unknown experimental factor could not be excluded. Compared with the roughly 670-donor mean, donors in an Asian-associated ancestry cluster had fewer N-insertions in productive TCRs, according to a later genetic analysis. Compared with equally common non-associated chains, HLA-associated TCR beta chains in a later analysis were more clonally expanded and had lower generation probabilities. When HLA alleles, especially DR and DQ, strongly co-occurred, attributing TCR associations to individual alleles was difficult.

In total, approximately 690 healthy bone marrow donors made up the cohort. At the time of sampling, every cohort member was nominally healthy, though immune exposures that went unrecorded were likely present. The donor tested CMV seropositive and was one of the 289 seropositive cohort members. A peripheral blood sample was provided by each donor, and peripheral blood mononuclear cells were used for TCR beta sequencing. The Qiagen DNeasy Blood Extraction Kit was used to extract genomic DNA from the blood cell samples. Libraries were made using the immunoSEQ multiplex PCR assay. The multiplex PCR relied on a mix of 60 forward primers for TCR Vbeta segments and 13 reverse primers for TCR Jbeta segments. Amplification of the CDR3 region of rearranged TCR beta genes was performed with a multiplex PCR assay on genomic DNA. The amplified TCR beta libraries were sequenced on the Illumina HiSeq System as 87-base-pair reads. The original methods were these. A later analysis counted approximately 76 million unique TCR beta chains across the 666 repertoires, and around 9.9 million of these chains were shared by at least two donors. A nearest-neighbor algorithm error-corrected the raw reads and collapsed the reads into unique sequences, merging closely related sequences to remove PCR and sequencing errors. To assign V, D and J gene segments, CDR3 sequences were aligned to IMGT reference sequences. Each retained sequence needed at least a six-nucleotide match to both a V gene segment and a J gene segment. A rearrangement counted as productive if the CDR3 had no stop codons and remained in frame with V and J, and every other rearrangement counted as non-productive. CDR3 was defined by IMGT convention, running from the second conserved V-encoded cysteine to the conserved J-encoded phenylalanine. The earlier analysis of 500 to 750 of the donors excluded any sequence lacking an unambiguous match to a single V gene segment. An earlier analysis of 500 to 600 of the donors classified V segments as functional when productive rearrangements were above 56.7% and as segregating when the standard deviation between donors was above 5%. A statistical classification framework was built for diagnosing cytomegalovirus status from the catalog of TCR beta chain sequences. A later analysis assigned V and J genes by comparing TCR nucleotide sequences with IMGT/GENE-DB human TR gene sequences. In a later analysis, CDR3 sequences and most-parsimonious VDJ recombination scenarios were assigned using the TCRdist pipeline. In a later analysis, each TCR beta chain was defined by its CDR3 amino acid sequence together with its V-gene family, and reads without a unique V-gene family were excluded. To address suspected cross-contamination and a sequencing artifact, a later analysis removed 550 to 750 highly shared, low-generation-probability nucleotide sequences. For each public chain, a later analysis derived a clonal expansion index from normalized ranks of inferred template counts within each repertoire. In a later analysis, generation probabilities were computed using a VDJ recombination model fitted to out-of-frame rearrangements, and the results were checked against IGoR. A later analysis scored TCR-TCR, TCR-HLA and TCR-CMV co-occurrence with hypergeometric tests, applying a repertoire-size bias correction to TCR pairs. In a later analysis, false discovery rates were estimated by permuting HLA or CMV assignments 20 times. In a later analysis, co-occurring TCRs were grouped with DBSCAN, and TCRdist sequence similarity was added when clustering was performed within HLA-allele-positive subsets. Co-occurrence clustering excluded repertoires with fewer than 30,000 or more than 120,000 public chains, plus five with anomalous nucleotide sharing. The source is immuneACCESS, and TCRdb retained only in-frame sequences with V and J called. Part of the clones is not carried over; for the studies checked, unresolved V genes explain less than half of this, and the remainder is unexplained. V, J and clone size reflect that table, while D and trimming were determined from the DNA. The sample table records about 170,000 clones; 73% of these occur just once. Clones ranked in the top ten supply roughly 5.4% of the sample.

The TCR was taken from a woman aged 18-35 years in good health and CMV-seropositive. The sequenced sample was PBMCs.

The DNA sequence reads TGTGCCAGCAGTCGGACAGGGGATTACGAGCAGTACTTC. This yields the protein CASSRTGDYEQYF. The sequence is built from TRBV6-1 and TRBJ2-7; TRBD1 agrees with 9 junctional bases. CDR1 and CDR2 are drawn from the germline V gene: MNHNS, SASEGT. Trimmed from V: 5 bases; trimmed from J: 4 bases; junction bases lacking a gene match: 3. The CDR3 covers 13 residues, taking in both the cysteine and the phenylalanine. Only the CDR3 portion is preserved as DNA: 39 bases, with reading frame beginning at the first base.